A single sample is the source of the 16 T cell receptor beta chains below, sequenced in a study of shared clonotypes between healthy human individuals. Produced via immunoSEQ multiplex PCR; TCRdb's table is partial and in-frame only. This table holds roughly 660,000 clones, 90% found once. Sequencing input: memory CD8+ T cells from PBMCs. This sample's subset: CD45RO+ cells pooled with CCR7-negative TemRA cells. The receptor set was obtained from a man in his late teens or twenties in good health. Some clones in this sample may be carry-over from other donors' samples.

The chain employs TRBV6-1 and TRBJ1-1; the D is unclear. The CDR3 consists of 14 residues. From germline, CDR1 is MNHNS and CDR2 SASEGT. The V end was cut by 6 bases, the J end by 2 bases, with 13 bases between. CDR3 nucleotides: TGTGCCAGCAGGAACAGTGACCATAACACTGAAGCTTTCTTT. Its protein is CASRNSDHNTEAFF.

The chain employs TRBV27 and TRBJ2-7; 8 bases align to TRBD1. CDR1 MNHEY and CDR2 SMNVEV come from the germline V gene (reference sequence). This CDR3 region has 14 residues. V dropped 5 bases and J dropped 6; count of bases not matched to a gene: 9. The CDR3 here is CASSQRTGKTEQYF. The DNA of the CDR3 is TGTGCCAGCAGTCAAAGGACAGGGAAGACCGAGCAGTACTTC.

CDR3 loop: CASSPSLGGQETQYF. The CDR3 DNA follows: TGTGCCAGCAGCCCCAGTTTGGGAGGTCAAGAGACCCAGTACTTC. V is TRBV4-2 and J is TRBJ2-5; maybe TRBD2 (6 bases). The CDR3 is 15 residues long. Trimming pared 4 bases from V and 2 bases from J, leaving 14 bases between. Germline CDR1 is LGHNA and CDR2 is YNFKEQ.

The genes are TRBV27 and TRBJ2-2; D unresolved. Germline-derived CDR1 and CDR2 are MNHEY and SMNVEV (reference sequence). V gave up 5 bases and J gave up 4 bases, with 5 bases separating them. The CDR3 length is 12 residues. The chain's CDR3 is CASSTFTGELFF. CDR3 nucleotide sequence: TGTGCCAGCAGTACGTTCACCGGGGAGCTGTTTTTT.

The CDR3 loop reads CASSVGTGTPPESGNTIYF. CDR3 DNA sequence: TGTGCCAGCAGCGTAGGGACAGGGACGCCCCCTGAGTCTGGAAACACCATATATTTT. The chain recombines TRBV9 with TRBJ1-3, with 8 bases identical to TRBD1. V lost 0 bases, J lost 1 base, and 12 bases stayed unmatched. The germline gives CDR1 SGDLS, CDR2 YYNGEE. The CDR3 runs 19 residues.

The rearrangement links TRBV27 to TRBJ2-1; D is unresolved. CDR1 and CDR2 (germline): MNHEY, SMNVEV (reference sequence). The V end lost 5 bases, the J end lost 0 bases, and 11 bases lay between the germline ends. CDR3 size: 15 residues. The CDR3 coding sequence is TGTGCCAGCAGTGTAGACGGCGACTCCTACAATGAGCAGTTCTTC. Amino acids: CASSVDGDSYNEQFF.

The rearrangement links TRBV27 to TRBJ1-5; tentative D call: TRBD1 (6 bases). The CDR3 extends over 14 amino acids. In germline, CDR1 is MNHEY, CDR2 SMNVEV (reference sequence). Trimming took 5 bases from V and 4 from J, leaving 12 bases between them. The CDR3 DNA reads as TGTGCCAGCAGTCCCGGGACAAATAATCAGCCCCAGCATTTT. Its protein product is CASSPGTNNQPQHF.

The rearrangement joins TRBV2 to TRBJ2-1; tentatively, D is TRBD1 (6 bases). Germline V CDR1 and CDR2: SNHLY, FYNNEI. Trimming shortened V by 10 bases and J by 9 bases, and 16 bases separated the two germline ends. The CDR3 sequence is 12 residues long. The CDR3 sequence is CAITSRGFEQFF. The DNA for the CDR3 is TGTGCCATCACTTCGAGGGGGTTTGAGCAGTTCTTC.

V gene TRBV9 combines with J gene TRBJ2-7; D may be TRBD2 (6 bases). Per the germline V gene, CDR1 is SGDLS and CDR2 is YYNGEE. V gave up 4 bases and J gave up 2 bases, with 16 bases separating them. CDR3 length: 15 residues. The CDR3 sequence is CASSPTSARAYEQYF. The DNA of the CDR3 is TGTGCCAGCAGCCCGACTAGTGCTAGGGCCTACGAGCAGTACTTC.

The genes are TRBV20-1 and TRBJ2-1, with no clear D. The V gene lost 2 bases and the J gene lost 16 bases, with 9 bases spanning the gap. This CDR3 has 9 residues. Germline V gene lookup returns CDR1 DFQATT and CDR2 SNEGSKA (reference sequence). CDR3 DNA: TGCAGTGCTAGAAGGCTTGATTTCTTC. Protein sequence: CSARRLDFF.

The J gene is TRBJ2-3, the V gene TRBV7-8; 12 positions agree with TRBD2. V lost 5 bases, J lost 0 bases, and 6 bases stayed unmatched. This CDR3 comprises 17 residues. In germline, CDR1 is SGHVS, CDR2 FQNEAQ. The CDR3 DNA reads as TGTGCCAGCAGCCCAGGGACTAGCGGGTATAGCACAGATACGCAGTATTTT. Its translation: CASSPGTSGYSTDTQYF.

CDR3: CASSEGGTDLLYYGYTF. The CDR3 bases are TGTGCCAGCAGTGAAGGGGGGACAGACCTTCTCTACTATGGCTACACCTTC. This rearrangement joins TRBV2 to TRBJ1-2, with TRBD1 identical over 7 bases. Germline V CDR1 and CDR2: SNHLY, FYNNEI. The CDR3 spans 17 residues. Trimming took 1 base from V and 3 from J; bases not matched to a gene: 11.

The rearrangement joins TRBV27 to TRBJ1-2; D is uncertain. The germline CDR1 and CDR2 sequences are MNHEY and SMNVEV (reference sequence). The CDR3 is 13 amino acids. Trimming took off 7 bases at V and 7 bases at J, with 16 bases between the two ends. CDR3 region: CASNLRPEVGYTF. The CDR3 nucleotides are TGTGCCAGCAACCTGAGGCCGGAGGTTGGCTACACCTTC.

This chain links TRBV27 with TRBJ2-3, with D hard to call. The CDR3 length is 12 residues. Between the trimmed V and J ends, which lost 5 bases and 2 bases, there was a span of 5 bases. The germline V gene has CDR1 MNHEY and CDR2 SMNVEV (reference sequence). CDR3 DNA: TGTGCCAGCAGTAACCACACAGATACGCAGTATTTT. Amino acids: CASSNHTDTQYF.

This chain links TRBV2 with TRBJ2-1, with 7 nucleotides matching TRBD1. In germline, CDR1 is SNHLY, CDR2 FYNNEI. The CDR3 loop spans 15 amino acids. V was clipped by 7 bases and J by 5 bases; unmatched bases: 11. DNA for the CDR3: TGTGCCAGCACCTCCGGGACAGCGAGGAACAATGAGCAGTTCTTC. Protein: CASTSGTARNNEQFF.

This sequence joins TRBV7-9 and TRBJ2-7; TRBD1 aligns across 9 bases. CDR1 and CDR2 (germline): SEHNR, FQNEAQ (reference sequence). The CDR3 has 14 amino acids. The V and J ends lost 5 bases and 3 bases, in that order; junction bases with no gene match: 5. CDR3 region: CASSPSTGGYEQYF. CDR3 in DNA: TGTGCCAGCAGCCCTTCGACAGGGGGCTACGAGCAGTACTTC.